Following are 10 T cell receptor beta chains from one sample sequenced in a study of T-cell memory formation after mild COVID-19. Using its own MiXCR run on the 5' RACE reads, TCRdb lists one record per CDR3 protein. The sample has some 490,000 distinct CDR3 sequences, 15% to 20% seen once. Sequencing was done on a sample of PBMCs or a T cell subset sorted from them (not recorded which). Receptor source: an adult woman who had mild COVID-19 (a few samples of this study predate the infection). Cell type and time point are not known.

This clonotype appeared a few times. This sequence joins TRBV11-3 and TRBJ2-3; no definite D call. The CDR3 length is 12 residues. The germline V gene encodes CDR1 SGHNT and CDR2 YENEEA. V lost 3 bases and J 4 bases, leaving 5 bases between the germline ends. The CDR3 sequence: CASSFYSDTQYF. CDR3 coding DNA: TGTGCCAGCAGCTTTTATTCAGATACGCAGTATTTT.

The V gene is TRBV2, the J gene TRBJ2-1, with D perhaps matching TRBD2 (5 bases). Germline V gene sequence: CDR1 SNHLY, CDR2 FYNNEI. V dropped 4 bases and J dropped 9 bases, with 10 bases sitting between them. The length of the CDR3 is 12 residues. CDR3 nucleotides: TGTGCCAGCAGTGGACGGGGTCTTGAGCAGTTCTTC. This sequence encodes CASSGRGLEQFF. Full variable domain (outside the CDR3, taken from reference TRBV2 and TRBJ2-1): EPEVTQTPSHQVTQMGQEVILRCVPISNHLYFYWYRQILGQKVEFLVSFYNNEISEKSEIFDDQFSVERPDGSNFTLKIRSTKLEDSAMYFCASSGRGLEQFFGPGTRLTVL.

The J gene is TRBJ2-1, the V gene TRBV15, with 7 positions matching TRBD2. V lost 3 bases, J lost 2 bases, and 4 bases stayed unmatched. CDR1 LNHNV and CDR2 YYDKDF come from the germline V gene (reference sequence). The CDR3 runs to 15 residues. CDR3 sequence: CATSSGREPYNEQFF. Written as DNA, the CDR3 is TGTGCCACCAGCAGTGGGCGGGAGCCCTACAATGAGCAGTTCTTC.

The table lists this clonotype with a few counts. The chain recombines TRBV18 with TRBJ2-1; D not resolved. V was shortened by 0 bases and J by 6 bases, with 9 bases between the two germline ends. The germline V gene encodes CDR1 KGHSH and CDR2 LQKENI. The length of the CDR3 is 14 residues. CDR3 residues: CASSPPQSGNEQFF. The CDR3 nucleotides read TGTGCCAGCTCACCACCCCAGTCGGGCAATGAGCAGTTCTTC.

This sequence joins TRBV7-3 and TRBJ2-5, with 8 positions matching TRBD1. The junction had 6 bases not matched to a gene; V was cut back by 4 bases and J by 5 bases. Germline V gene sequence: CDR1 SGHTA, CDR2 FQGTGA. CDR3 size: 14 residues. Here the CDR3 reads CASSSGTGAETQYF. As DNA, the CDR3 is TGTGCCAGCAGCTCCGGGACAGGTGCCGAGACCCAGTACTTC.

This chain links TRBV20-1 with TRBJ1-1; D is ambiguous. This CDR3 comprises 12 residues. Germline CDR1 and CDR2: DFQATT and SNEGSKA (reference sequence). V gave up 6 bases and J gave up 4 bases, with 12 bases separating them. This CDR3 reads CSASRRVTEAFF. The CDR3 region has the DNA TGCAGTGCCTCCCGACGGGTCACTGAAGCTTTCTTT.

The chain carries TRBV5-1 and TRBJ2-3; 8 nucleotides agree with TRBD2. The CDR3 consists of 16 residues. V was clipped by 0 bases and J by 2 bases; unmatched bases: 5. CDR1 is SGHRS, CDR2 YFSETQ, per germline. The CDR3 bases are TGCGCCAGCAGCTTGGGTGAGCGGGGGTTCACAGATACGCAGTATTTT. Protein sequence: CASSLGERGFTDTQYF.

This clonotype was picked up a small number of times. The chain has TRBV7-9 and TRBJ2-3, with D possibly being TRBD1 or TRBD2 (5 bases each). From germline, CDR1 is SEHNR and CDR2 FQNEAQ (reference sequence). The CDR3 contains 14 residues. The ends were cut back, 1 base at V and 4 bases at J, with 9 bases in the middle. The CDR3 reads CASSLGGTADTQYF. In DNA, the CDR3 is TGTGCCAGCAGCTTAGGAGGGACCGCAGATACGCAGTATTTT.

The chain links TRBV5-1 to TRBJ2-4, with D perhaps TRBD1 (5 bases). The V and J ends lost 3 bases and 5 bases respectively, with 9 bases between them. Germline V gene data show CDR1 as SGHRS and CDR2 as YFSETQ. The CDR3 is 13 amino acids. The CDR3 DNA is TGCGCCAGCAGCTCCCTGACAGAAAACATTCAGTACTTC. Translated: CASSSLTENIQYF. Full variable domain (rest looked up from reference TRBV5-1 and TRBJ2-4): KAGVTQTPRYLIKTRGQQVTLSCSPISGHRSVSWYQQTPGQGLQFLFEYFSETQRNKGNFPGRFSGRQFSNSRSEMNVSTLELGDSALYLCASSSLTENIQYFGAGTRLSVL.

The chain carries TRBV2 and TRBJ2-2; 8 nucleotides match TRBD1. The CDR3 is 12 amino acids. Germline assignment: CDR1 SNHLY and CDR2 FYNNEI. V lost 8 bases and J lost 7; bases outside the gene matches: 3. In DNA form, the CDR3 reads TGTGCCAGCGAACAGGGGGACGGGGAGCTGTTTTTT. This encodes CASEQGDGELFF.